One sample yielded the 10 T cell receptor beta chains listed below, sequenced in a study of T-cell memory formation after mild COVID-19. One entry per CDR3 protein results from TCRdb running MiXCR on the 5' RACE reads. The repertoire includes about 620,000 distinct CDR3 sequences, about 20% of them detected once, and approximately 12% sits in the top ten. The sequencing sample was made of PBMCs or a T cell subset sorted from them (not recorded which). These receptor sequences come from an adult woman who had mild COVID-19 (a few samples of this study predate the infection). Cell type and time point are not known.

The V call is TRBV7-9, the J call TRBJ2-7; 7 bases agree with TRBD2. This CDR3 has 20 amino acids. V lost 1 base to trimming and J lost 3 bases; unmatched junction nucleotides: 21. The germline V gene has CDR1 SEHNR and CDR2 FQNEAQ (reference sequence). As DNA, the CDR3 is TGTGCCAGCAGCTTAGAAATTGGGAGGGCAGTCTCCGGGATGGGCTACGAGCAGTACTTC. It translates to CASSLEIGRAVSGMGYEQYF.

This clonotype was detected only once. Written as DNA, the CDR3 is TGCAGTGCTAGAGGAGGAGCCGACTCCTACAATGAGCAGTTCTTC. Translating it yields CSARGGADSYNEQFF. The J gene is TRBJ2-1, the V gene TRBV20-1; D not certain. Trimming left V 1 base short and J 0 bases short, with 10 bases between. CDR3 size: 15 residues. Germline V gene data show CDR1 as DFQATT and CDR2 as SNEGSKA (reference sequence).

V is TRBV13 and J is TRBJ2-7; D gene uncertain. Per germline, CDR1 PRHDT and CDR2 FYEKMQ (reference sequence). The CDR3 extends over 14 amino acids. V was clipped by 4 bases and J by 2 bases, with 12 bases between them. Written as DNA, the CDR3 is TGTGCCAGCAGCTGGTGGACGGCTACCTACGAGCAGTACTTC. Translated: CASSWWTATYEQYF.

This clonotype was counted a few times. The chain has TRBV7-2 and TRBJ1-4, with D perhaps matching TRBD1 (5 bases). Trimming removed 5 bases at V and 8 bases at J, with 15 bases between. The CDR3 length is 14 residues. Germline assignment: CDR1 SGHTA and CDR2 FQGNSA. The CDR3 region has the DNA TGTGCCAGCAGCCAACCGGGACCCGGGGAAAAACTGTTTTTT. This translates into CASSQPGPGEKLFF.

The rearrangement links TRBV5-1 to TRBJ2-7; D may be TRBD1 (6 bases). V lost 4 bases and J lost 2, with 10 bases in between. CDR3 size: 13 residues. Germline CDR1 SGHRS, CDR2 YFSETQ. CDR3 bases: TGCGCCAGCAGCCCACGACAGGCCTACGAGCAGTACTTC. It is translated as CASSPRQAYEQYF.

The chain recombines TRBV6-2 or TRBV6-3 with TRBJ2-7; no firm D call. Germline values: CDR1 MNHEY, CDR2 SVGEGT. V gave up 2 bases and J gave up 3 bases, with 5 bases separating them. The CDR3 length is 12 residues. In DNA form, the CDR3 reads TGTGCCAGCAGTTACCCCTTCTACGAGCAGTACTTC. Translating it yields CASSYPFYEQYF.

Only a few counts were recorded for this clonotype. V and J are TRBV4-1 and TRBJ2-1; 7 nucleotides line up with TRBD2. Germline loops: CDR1 MGHRA, CDR2 YSYEKL. V lost 0 bases and J lost 12; bases outside the gene matches: 11. The CDR3 has 15 amino acids. The CDR3 nucleotides read TGCGCCAGCAGCCAAGATCGGGGGAGGGCCGGCTGGCAGTTCTTC. Translation: CASSQDRGRAGWQFF.

This chain joins TRBV10-3 and TRBJ1-3; weak D call: TRBD1 (5 bases). Germline V CDR1 and CDR2: ENHRY, SYGVKD. Trimming pared 11 bases from V and 0 bases from J, leaving 11 bases between. The CDR3 runs 13 residues. DNA of the CDR3: TGTGCCCTTCGGGGGTTCTCTGGAAACACCATATATTTT. This codes for CALRGFSGNTIYF.

This clonotype was observed a few times. The rearrangement links TRBV7-6 to TRBJ2-7; 9 bases line up with TRBD2. There are 16 residues in the CDR3. CDR1 and CDR2 (germline): SGHVS, FNYEAQ. The trim removed 0 bases at V and 6 bases at J, leaving 9 bases unmatched. As DNA, the CDR3 is TGTGCCAGCAGCTTAGCGCGGGAGGGCCCAAGGGGCGAGCAGTACTTC. This translates into CASSLAREGPRGEQYF.

This clonotype was found many times. This sequence joins TRBV5-5 and TRBJ2-1, with 9 bases lining up with TRBD1. In germline, CDR1 is SGHKS, CDR2 YYEKEE (reference sequence). V shed 4 bases and J 5 bases; nucleotides not matched to a gene: 1. The CDR3 extends over 13 amino acids. CDR3 sequence: CASSRDRDNEQFF. CDR3 bases: TGTGCCAGCAGCCGGGACAGGGACAATGAGCAGTTCTTC.